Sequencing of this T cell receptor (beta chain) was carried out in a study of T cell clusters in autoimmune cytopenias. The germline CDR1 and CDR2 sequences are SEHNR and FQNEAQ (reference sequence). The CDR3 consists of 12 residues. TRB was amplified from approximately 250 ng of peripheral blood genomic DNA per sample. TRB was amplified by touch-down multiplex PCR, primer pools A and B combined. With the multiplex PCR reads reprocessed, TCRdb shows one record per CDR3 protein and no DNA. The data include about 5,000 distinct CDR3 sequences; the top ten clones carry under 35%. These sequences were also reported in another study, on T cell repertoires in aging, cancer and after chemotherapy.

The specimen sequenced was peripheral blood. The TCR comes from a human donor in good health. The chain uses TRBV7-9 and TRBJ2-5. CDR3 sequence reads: CASSNDGKTQYF.